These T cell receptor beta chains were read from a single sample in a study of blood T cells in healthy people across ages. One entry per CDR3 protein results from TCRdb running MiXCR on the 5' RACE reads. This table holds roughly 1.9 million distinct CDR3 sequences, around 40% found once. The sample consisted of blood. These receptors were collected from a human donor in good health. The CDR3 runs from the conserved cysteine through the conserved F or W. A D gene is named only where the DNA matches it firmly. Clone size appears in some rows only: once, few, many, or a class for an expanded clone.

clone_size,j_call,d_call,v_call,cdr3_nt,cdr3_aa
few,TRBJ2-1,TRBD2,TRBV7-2,TGTGCCAGCAGCCCCGGCGCTAGCGGGGATTACAATGAGCAGTTCTTC,CASSPGASGDYNEQFF
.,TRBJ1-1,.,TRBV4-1,TGCGCCAGCAGCCTTCGAGACAGATTTAACACTGGAGCTTTCTTT,CASSLRDRFNTGAFF
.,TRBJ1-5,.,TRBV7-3,TGTGCCAGCAGCTTATCGGAAGCTCAGCCCCAGCATTTT,CASSLSEAQPQHF
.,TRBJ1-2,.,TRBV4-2,TGTGCCAGCAGCCAAGAATCCGGGCCCTATGGCTACACCTTC,CASSQESGPYGYTF
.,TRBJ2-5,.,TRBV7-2,TGTGCCAGCAGCCAGGGTGGGTCCCAAGAGACCCAGTACTTC,CASSQGGSQETQYF
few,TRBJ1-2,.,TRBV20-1,TGCAGTGCTAGTAGGGGGGGCTTTAACTATGGCTACACCTTC,CSASRGGFNYGYTF
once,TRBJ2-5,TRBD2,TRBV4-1,TGCGCCAGCAGCCAGCACACTAGCGGGGGGCGGGGTGAGCAGTACTTC,CASSQHTSGGRGEQYF
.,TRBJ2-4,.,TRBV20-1,TGCAGTGCTAGTGTGGAGAGTCTAGCCAAAAACATTCAGTACTTC,CSASVESLAKNIQYF
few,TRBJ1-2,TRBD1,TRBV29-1,TGCAGCGTTGACCGGGACAGCTATGGCTACACCTTC,CSVDRDSYGYTF
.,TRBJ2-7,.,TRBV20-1,TGCAGTGCTAGAGATTTAATGCAACCCATTTACGAGCAGTACTTC,CSARDLMQPIYEQYF
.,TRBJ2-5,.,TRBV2,TGTGCCAGCAGTGAACTAGTGAGCCAAGAGACCCAGTACTTC,CASSELVSQETQYF
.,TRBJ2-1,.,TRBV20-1,TGCAGTGCTAGAGTAATGAGGGAGTTCGGCAATGAGCAGTTCTTC,CSARVMREFGNEQFF
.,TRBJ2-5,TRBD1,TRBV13,TGTGCCAGCAGCTTAGTGAGGGGACAGGGGGGAGCAGAGACCCAGTACTTC,CASSLVRGQGGAETQYF
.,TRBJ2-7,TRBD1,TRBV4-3,TGCGCCAGCAGCTTGACAGGGTCGGTCTACGAGCAGTACTTC,CASSLTGSVYEQYF
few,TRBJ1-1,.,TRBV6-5,TGTGCCAGCAGGGCGGGTCGCTCCAGGGCTTTCTTT,CASRAGRSRAFF
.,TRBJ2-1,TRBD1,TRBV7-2,TGTGCCAGCAGCCCTCGGGACAGGGTCTTCGATGAGCAGTTCTTC,CASSPRDRVFDEQFF
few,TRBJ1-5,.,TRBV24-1,TGTGCCACCAGTGTCCTCGGACGAAAGAATCAGCCCCAGCATTTT,CATSVLGRKNQPQHF
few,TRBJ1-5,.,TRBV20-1,TGCAGTGGGGGGCAGGGACCGGGCCAGCCCCAGCATTTT,CSGGQGPGQPQHF
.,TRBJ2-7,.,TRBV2,TGTGCCAGTGAAGGACAATTCTACGAGCAGTACTTC,CASEGQFYEQYF
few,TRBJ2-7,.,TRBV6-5,TGTGCCAGCTCCGGGTTCTCCTACGAGCAGTACTTC,CASSGFSYEQYF
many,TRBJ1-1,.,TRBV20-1,TGCAGTCCCTCAGGGGCGTACACTGAAGCTTTCTTT,CSPSGAYTEAFF
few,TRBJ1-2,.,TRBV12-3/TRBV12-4,TGTGCCAGCAGCCAAAACTCGGCGGGGGGTAAAGGCTACACCTTC,CASSQNSAGGKGYTF
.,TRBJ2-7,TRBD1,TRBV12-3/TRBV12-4,TGTGCCAGCAGTCAACGGGACAGGGGCAACTACGAGCAGTACTTC,CASSQRDRGNYEQYF
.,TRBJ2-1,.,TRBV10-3,TGTGCCATCAGTGAGTCGACTAGGGGACAGCAAGAGACCCAGTTCTTC,CAISESTRGQQETQFF
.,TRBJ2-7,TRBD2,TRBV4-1,TGCGCCAGCAGCCAAGACCAAGCGGGGAGCGAGCAGTACTTC,CASSQDQAGSEQYF
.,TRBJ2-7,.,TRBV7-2,TGTGCCAGCAGCTTAGGAGGTGGCTCTTACTCCTACGAGCAGTACTTC,CASSLGGGSYSYEQYF